The 26 T cell receptor beta chains below all came from one sample that was sequenced in a study of cytomegalovirus exposure and HLA in healthy donors. Primers: 60 Vbeta forward and 13 Jbeta reverse. The repertoire was sequenced with immunoSEQ multiplex PCR; TCRdb's copy has only in-frame clones and lacks some. The sample holds around 190,000 clones, about four fifths seen once. The sequenced material came from PBMCs. The receptor set was obtained from a woman between 25 and 40 years old in good health and CMV-seropositive.

The chain is built from TRBV15 and TRBJ2-7; TRBD1 matches 9 bases. Germline V lookup: CDR1 LNHNV, CDR2 YYDKDF (reference sequence). The CDR3 has 16 residues. V shed 0 bases, J shed 4 bases, and the junction held 7 bases outside the gene matches. CDR3 loop: CATSRDMTGQGYEQYF. For the CDR3, the DNA is TGTGCCACCAGCAGAGATATGACGGGACAGGGTTACGAGCAGTACTTC.

The rearrangement links TRBV5-1 to TRBJ2-2, with 11 bases fitting TRBD2. This CDR3 spans 18 amino acids. The ends lost 6 bases at V and 4 bases at J; junction bases unmatched: 14. Per the germline V gene, CDR1 is SGHRS and CDR2 is YFSETQ. CDR3 nucleotides: TGCGCCAGCACCAAACTAGCGGGAGATAGGCGGAGCACCGGGGAGCTGTTTTTT. This translates into CASTKLAGDRRSTGELFF.

This chain connects TRBV5-8 to TRBJ2-7, with unresolved D. The CDR3 is 14 residues long. Germline CDR1 reads SGHTS; CDR2 reads YDEGEE. The V and J ends lost 5 bases and 0 bases respectively, with 12 bases between them. CDR3 sequence (DNA): TGTGCCAGCAGAAGGCAGGCAATCTCCTACGAGCAGTACTTC. Protein product: CASRRQAISYEQYF.

The genes are TRBV6-1 and TRBJ1-1; 7 positions agree with TRBD1. The CDR3 contains 13 residues. The V gene end was trimmed by 10 bases and the J gene end by 0 bases; junction bases not matched to a gene: 5. Germline loops: CDR1 MNHNS, CDR2 SASEGT. Written as DNA, the CDR3 is TGTGCCACCTGGGACAGCATGAACACTGAAGCTTTCTTT. Protein product: CATWDSMNTEAFF.

Here the CDR3 DNA reads TGTGCCATCAGTGTGTCGGGAGACGCGACAGATACGCAGTATTTT. Translated: CAISVSGDATDTQYF. The chain has TRBV10-3 and TRBJ2-3; TRBD2 might be the D (6 bases). The germline gives CDR1 ENHRY, CDR2 SYGVKD. The CDR3 totals 15 residues. V shed 4 bases and J shed 3 bases, with 14 bases lying between them.

The V gene is TRBV9, the J gene TRBJ1-1, with 8 bases identical to TRBD1. The ends lost 0 bases at V and 6 bases at J; junction bases unmatched: 4. Germline CDR1 reads SGDLS; CDR2 reads YYNGEE. The CDR3 spans 14 residues. This chain's CDR3 is CASSVVRGRPEAFF. The CDR3 region has the DNA TGTGCCAGCAGCGTAGTCAGGGGGCGTCCTGAAGCTTTCTTT. The full variable domain, with the rest looked up from reference TRBV9 and TRBJ1-1, is DSGVTQTPKHLITATGQRVTLRCSPRSGDLSVYWYQQSLDQGLQFLIQYYNGEERAKGNILERFSAQQFPDLHSELNLSSLELGDSALYFCASSVVRGRPEAFFGQGTRLTVV.

For this clone: This same CDR3 is encoded by further DNA sequences in the sample. This rearrangement joins TRBV9 to TRBJ2-5, with D perhaps matching TRBD1 (5 bases). The CDR3 covers 15 residues. Germline V CDR1 and CDR2: SGDLS, YYNGEE. Deletions cut 0 bases from V and 2 bases from J, with 11 bases between. CDR3 in DNA: TGTGCCAGCAGCGTAGGGTGGGGCGGTCAAGAGACCCAGTACTTC. Its protein product is CASSVGWGGQETQYF. The variable domain in full, with the rest retrieved from reference TRBV9 and TRBJ2-5, is DSGVTQTPKHLITATGQRVTLRCSPRSGDLSVYWYQQSLDQGLQFLIQYYNGEERAKGNILERFSAQQFPDLHSELNLSSLELGDSALYFCASSVGWGGQETQYFGPGTRLLVL.

The J gene is TRBJ2-3, the V gene TRBV28; 10 bases agree with TRBD2. V lost 5 bases to trimming and J lost 0 bases; unmatched junction nucleotides: 8. Germline CDR1 reads MDHEN; CDR2 reads SYDVKM. The length of the CDR3 is 17 residues. The DNA of the CDR3 is TGTGCCAGCAGTCTTAGCGGGGGGCCTTCTAGCACAGATACGCAGTATTTT. Translating gives CASSLSGGPSSTDTQYF.

The gene calls are TRBV6-1 and TRBJ1-4, with 9 positions matching TRBD1. Germline assignment: CDR1 MNHNS and CDR2 SASEGT. V lost 6 bases, J lost 7 bases, and 6 bases stayed unmatched. CDR3 size: 14 residues. In DNA form, the CDR3 reads TGTGCCAGCAGCTTTGACAGGGGGGCTGAAAAACTGTTTTTT. This sequence encodes CASSFDRGAEKLFF.

The J gene is TRBJ1-2, the V gene TRBV5-4; the D gene is possibly TRBD1 (5 bases). Per the germline V gene, CDR1 is SGHNT and CDR2 is YYREEE (reference sequence). With 4 bases removed from V and 5 bases from J, the gap between germline ends came to 15 bases. The CDR3 runs to 14 residues. CDR3 DNA: TGTGCCAGCAGCCCGGGGGGTTGGACTTATGGCTACACCTTC. As protein: CASSPGGWTYGYTF.

This rearrangement joins TRBV7-6 to TRBJ2-5; tentative D call: TRBD2 (5 bases). The CDR3 extends over 16 amino acids. CDR1 SGHVS and CDR2 FNYEAQ come from the germline V gene. V lost 5 bases and J lost 5, with 21 bases in between. This chain's CDR3 is CASSARRGQRTETQYF. CDR3 DNA: TGTGCCAGCAGCGCACGACGGGGTCAGAGGACCGAGACCCAGTACTTC.

This clone has more than one count but fewer than ten. V and J are TRBV15 and TRBJ1-2, with unresolved D. Germline V gives CDR1 LNHNV, CDR2 YYDKDF (reference sequence). V lost 3 bases and J 9 bases, leaving 20 bases between the germline ends. The CDR3 runs to 15 residues. In nucleotides, the CDR3 is TGTGCCACCAGCAGTACCGGGATTTCCGACCTGAGCTACACCTTC. Translating gives CATSSTGISDLSYTF.

The rearrangement uses TRBV6-1 and TRBJ2-7, with 10 positions matching TRBD1. The V gene's germline CDR1 is MNHNS and CDR2 SASEGT. Trimming at V came to 4 bases and at J to 2 bases, leaving 5 bases not matched to a gene. The CDR3 contains 15 residues. The CDR3 DNA sequence: TGTGCCAGCAGTGTCCGGGACAGGGGAACCTACGAGCAGTACTTC. Residues: CASSVRDRGTYEQYF.

The chain couples TRBV28 to TRBJ2-5; 12 bases are a match to TRBD2. The length of the CDR3 is 16 residues. The ends lost 3 bases at V and 5 bases at J; junction bases unmatched: 7. Germline V gene data show CDR1 as MDHEN and CDR2 as SYDVKM. CDR3 in DNA: TGTGCCAGCAGTTTGTCGACTAGCGGGAGAGGGGAGACCCAGTACTTC. Translating gives CASSLSTSGRGETQYF.

This sequence joins TRBV2 and TRBJ2-1; no definite D call. Trimming stripped 4 bases from V and 7 bases from J, with 11 bases between. Germline CDR1 reads SNHLY; CDR2 reads FYNNEI. The CDR3 is 13 amino acids. The CDR3 bases are TGTGCCAGCAGTGTGTCCCCTTTGAATGAGCAGTTCTTC. Its protein product is CASSVSPLNEQFF.

The chain is built from TRBV7-9 and TRBJ1-2; D remains ambiguous. Germline values: CDR1 SEHNR, CDR2 FQNEAQ (reference sequence). This CDR3 region has 14 residues. The ends were cut back, 11 bases at V and 6 bases at J, with 22 bases in the middle. This CDR3 is CAGSEPRKGDGYTF. DNA of the CDR3: TGTGCCGGATCGGAACCTCGGAAAGGAGATGGCTACACCTTC.

The gene calls are TRBV7-8 and TRBJ1-1, with 9 bases identical to TRBD1. Germline assignment: CDR1 SGHVS and CDR2 FQNEAQ. The length of the CDR3 is 19 residues. V was clipped by 4 bases and J by 0 bases; unmatched bases: 15. The CDR3: CASSWTGTGRPGVNTEAFF. The CDR3 DNA sequence: TGTGCCAGCAGCTGGACCGGGACAGGGCGTCCCGGGGTGAACACTGAAGCTTTCTTT.

The chain uses TRBV7-3 and TRBJ2-3; a weak D match, TRBD2 (5 bases). The CDR3 is 15 residues long. Trimming took 0 bases from V and 0 from J, leaving 7 bases between them. The germline gives CDR1 SGHTA, CDR2 FQGTGA. The DNA of the CDR3 is TGTGCCAGCAGCTTAACGGGAGATAGCACAGATACGCAGTATTTT. This codes for CASSLTGDSTDTQYF. The whole variable domain, remainder taken from reference TRBV7-3 and TRBJ2-3, is GAGVSQTPSNKVTEKGKYVELRCDPISGHTALYWYRQSLGQGPEFLIYFQGTGAADDSGLPNDRFFAVRPEGSVSTLKIQRTERGDSAVYLCASSLTGDSTDTQYFGPGTRLTVL.

The chain employs TRBV7-9 and TRBJ1-1; D is undetermined. This CDR3 contains 16 residues. V lost 1 base to trimming and J lost 1 base, with 13 bases between them. Germline V gives CDR1 SEHNR, CDR2 FQNEAQ (reference sequence). The CDR3 bases are TGTGCCAGCAGCTTAGGAACTATTGGAGCGAACACTGAAGCTTTCTTT. It codes for CASSLGTIGANTEAFF.

This chain uses TRBV6-1 with TRBJ1-1; D is unclear. V lost 1 base to trimming and J lost 11 bases, with 8 bases between them. CDR3 length equals 11 residues. The germline CDR1 and CDR2 sequences are MNHNS and SASEGT. The CDR3 coding sequence is TGTGCCAGCAGTGAAGGGACTTGGGCTTTCTTT. This encodes CASSEGTWAFF.

This clone was observed a handful of times. The chain joins TRBV19 to TRBJ2-7; TRBD1 aligns across 9 bases. The CDR3 runs to 14 residues. V shed 5 bases, J shed 4 bases, and the junction held 6 bases outside the gene matches. CDR1 and CDR2 from the germline V gene are LNHDA and SQIVND (reference sequence). The CDR3 DNA is TGTGCCAGTAGTCTCACAGGGGGCGGTTACGAGCAGTACTTC. As protein: CASSLTGGGYEQYF.

This clone turned up a few times. The chain employs TRBV19 and TRBJ1-2; TRBD1 matches at 8 bases. Germline V lookup: CDR1 LNHDA, CDR2 SQIVND (reference sequence). The junction had 11 bases not matched to a gene; V was cut back by 6 bases and J by 5 bases. This CDR3 is 15 amino acids long. Here the CDR3 DNA reads TGTGCCAGTAGGATAAACGACAGGACAGGGTATGGCTACACCTTC. Translating gives CASRINDRTGYGYTF.

This clone appeared a few times. The V call is TRBV29-1, the J call TRBJ2-7; 7 bases match TRBD1. The CDR3 covers 11 residues. CDR1 SQVTM and CDR2 ANQGSEA come from the germline V gene. Germline trimming cut 6 bases from V and 1 base from J; bases unmatched to any gene: 0. The CDR3 sequence: CSVQGSYEQYF. CDR3 DNA: TGCAGCGTACAGGGGTCCTACGAGCAGTACTTC.

The chain joins TRBV29-1 to TRBJ1-1, with TRBD1 as a possible D gene (6 bases). This CDR3 has 13 residues. The germline V gene encodes CDR1 SQVTM and CDR2 ANQGSEA. The V end was cut by 3 bases, the J end by 1 base, with 9 bases between. CDR3 sequence: CSVDSTGNTEAFF. The CDR3 bases are TGCAGCGTTGACTCGACAGGGAACACTGAAGCTTTCTTT.

This clone was counted only a few times. This specimen includes other DNA sequences encoding the same CDR3. V gene TRBV27 combines with J gene TRBJ2-7; perhaps TRBD2 as D (6 bases). This CDR3 has 19 amino acids. Per germline, CDR1 MNHEY and CDR2 SMNVEV (reference sequence). Trimming removed 8 bases from V and 3 bases from J, with 32 bases in between. This chain's CDR3 is CASGNLGEVGGLEGYEQYF. The CDR3 nucleotides read TGTGCCAGCGGGAACTTGGGGGAGGTCGGGGGACTGGAGGGCTACGAGCAGTACTTC.

The chain employs TRBV4-1 and TRBJ2-7; 13 bases align to TRBD2. CDR3 length: 16 amino acids. Germline V gene sequence: CDR1 MGHRA, CDR2 YSYEKL. V shed 0 bases, J shed 7 bases, and the junction held 6 bases outside the gene matches. The CDR3 nucleotides are TGCGCCAGCAGCCAAGATTCAACTAGCGGGGGGGCTGAGCAGTACTTC. It specifies CASSQDSTSGGAEQYF.